These 20 T cell receptor beta chains originate from one sample sequenced in a study of T cell responses to AZD1222 COVID-19 vaccine. This table comes from immunoSEQ multiplex PCR, and its TCRdb copy is limited to in-frame clones, with some not included. Of 56,000 or so clones listed, roughly 88% are singletons. The material was peripheral blood, obtained on day 0 of AZD1222 vaccination. The receptor source for this set is an adult in good health.

The V call is TRBV11-2, the J call TRBJ1-1, with D unclear. V lost 1 base to trimming and J lost 5 bases, with 14 bases between them. This CDR3 spans 15 amino acids. CDR1 is SGHAT, CDR2 FQNNGV, per germline. The CDR3 loop reads CASSLGSGRDTEAFF. In DNA form, the CDR3 reads TGTGCCAGCAGCTTAGGCTCGGGTAGGGATACTGAAGCTTTCTTT.

Here the CDR3 DNA reads TGTGCCAGCAGTTTGACAGGGGCGGTGAACACTGAAGCTTTCTTT. Encoded protein: CASSLTGAVNTEAFF. The rearrangement joins TRBV28 to TRBJ1-1; TRBD1 matches 8 bases. CDR1 is MDHEN and CDR2 is SYDVKM in the germline V gene. Trimming removed 3 bases from V and 0 bases from J; junction bases left unmatched: 3. There are 15 residues in the CDR3.

This clone was found a few times. The chain recombines TRBV19 with TRBJ2-7, with 7 bases matching TRBD2. Germline CDR1 and CDR2: LNHDA and SQIVND (reference sequence). The trim removed 4 bases at V and 2 bases at J, leaving 8 bases unmatched. The CDR3 has 15 residues. CDR3 nucleotides: TGTGCCAGTAGTAGCGGGGGAGGATGGGCCTACGAGCAGTACTTC. Encoded protein: CASSSGGGWAYEQYF.

This clone was seen a single time. V is TRBV2 and J is TRBJ1-1, with D possibly matching TRBD1 (5 bases). Trimming cost V 6 bases and J 4 bases, with 9 bases left between them. This CDR3 is built from 12 residues. Germline loops: CDR1 SNHLY, CDR2 FYNNEI. CDR3 sequence: CASRGEATEAFF. The CDR3 DNA reads TGTGCCAGCAGGGGGGAGGCCACTGAAGCTTTCTTT.

The chain joins TRBV24-1 to TRBJ2-7; no clear D. V lost 5 bases to trimming and J lost 5 bases, with 15 bases between them. The CDR3 spans 14 residues. CDR1 and CDR2 (germline): KGHDR, SFDVKD. CDR3 DNA sequence: TGTGCCACCAGTGCCGCCGGATTTAGCCACGAGCAGTACTTC. It specifies CATSAAGFSHEQYF.

This chain links TRBV30 with TRBJ2-7; 7 bases are a match to TRBD2. The J segment lost 2 bases and the V segment lost 1 base, leaving 2 bases of the junction unmatched. Germline V gene lookup returns CDR1 GTSNPN and CDR2 SVGIG (reference sequence). This CDR3 is built from 13 residues. The CDR3 nucleotides read TGTGCCTGGAGTGGTGGACTAGCCTACGAGCAGTACTTC. It translates to CAWSGGLAYEQYF.

V and J are TRBV6-4 and TRBJ2-1; weak D call: TRBD2 (7 bases). CDR1 and CDR2 (germline): MRHNA, SNTAGT. CDR3 size: 15 residues. Trimming shortened V by 5 bases and J by 3 bases, and 14 bases separated the two germline ends. CDR3 bases: TGTGCCAGCAGTCCACAGGGAGGGAACTACAATGAGCAGTTCTTC. It specifies CASSPQGGNYNEQFF.

This sequence joins TRBV29-1 and TRBJ1-1; D possibly corresponds to TRBD1 (6 bases). Germline assignment: CDR1 SQVTM and CDR2 ANQGSEA. This CDR3 has 12 amino acids. Trimming removed 7 bases from V and 4 bases from J, with 13 bases in between. CDR3 sequence reads: CSARDIGTEAFF. For the CDR3, the DNA is TGCAGCGCAAGGGACATTGGCACTGAAGCTTTCTTT.

The rearrangement uses TRBV30 and TRBJ1-5, with D unclear. The V end was cut by 1 base, the J end by 0 bases, with 7 bases between. CDR1 and CDR2 (germline): GTSNPN, SVGIG (reference sequence). The CDR3 totals 14 residues. Here the CDR3 reads CAWSEVNSNQPQHF. The CDR3 region has the DNA TGTGCCTGGAGTGAGGTAAATAGCAATCAGCCCCAGCATTTT.

The chain joins TRBV28 to TRBJ1-5; 10 bases agree with TRBD1. In germline, CDR1 is MDHEN, CDR2 SYDVKM. The CDR3 runs to 14 residues. Trimming removed 10 bases from V and 7 bases from J; junction bases left unmatched: 10. This CDR3 reads CAIMTGGYGQPQHF. CDR3 DNA: TGTGCCATTATGACAGGGGGCTATGGACAGCCCCAGCATTTT.

The gene calls are TRBV15 and TRBJ1-3; D unresolved. In germline, CDR1 is LNHNV, CDR2 YYDKDF (reference sequence). The CDR3 spans 16 residues. V was trimmed by 5 bases and J by 2 bases, leaving 16 bases between them. DNA of the CDR3: TGTGCCACCAGCTTTTACAGCGAGGACCCTGGAAACACCATATATTTT. Encoded protein: CATSFYSEDPGNTIYF.

This clone has only one observation. V is TRBV6-1 and J is TRBJ2-1; 12 positions agree with TRBD2. CDR3 length equals 20 residues. After removal of 3 bases from V and 5 bases from J, the junction contained 17 bases not matched to a gene. CDR1 is MNHNS, CDR2 SASEGT, per germline. The CDR3 sequence: CASSEGLASGRVGTHNEQFF. For the CDR3, the DNA is TGTGCCAGCAGTGAGGGACTGGCTAGCGGGAGGGTCGGGACCCACAATGAGCAGTTCTTC.

V gene TRBV11-3 combines with J gene TRBJ2-2; 8 bases agree with TRBD1. J was trimmed by 4 bases and V by 6 bases; bases with no gene match: 10. From germline, CDR1 is SGHNT and CDR2 YENEEA. CDR3 length: 16 amino acids. CDR3 region: CASRPSGGSGTGELFF. The CDR3 DNA sequence: TGTGCCAGCAGACCCTCAGGGGGCAGTGGCACCGGGGAGCTGTTTTTT.

This clone was detected only a few times. The rearrangement links TRBV7-2 to TRBJ2-5; D call uncertain. Germline assignment: CDR1 SGHTA and CDR2 FQGNSA. Trimming stripped 4 bases from V and 4 bases from J, with 10 bases between. This CDR3 has 13 amino acids. This CDR3 is CASSSPPGETQYF. CDR3 nucleotides: TGTGCCAGCAGCTCGCCACCCGGAGAGACCCAGTACTTC.

The rearrangement links TRBV7-2 to TRBJ1-1, with D possibly being TRBD1 (5 bases). Germline CDR1 SGHTA, CDR2 FQGNSA. The CDR3 is made up of 15 amino acids. The V end lost 4 bases, the J end lost 4 bases, and 16 bases lay between the germline ends. CDR3 DNA: TGTGCCAGCAGCTCGCGACGGGGGATTGGCACTGAAGCTTTCTTT. Amino acids: CASSSRRGIGTEAFF.

The rearrangement uses TRBV14 and TRBJ1-5; D uncertain. The ends were cut back, 1 base at V and 6 bases at J, with 7 bases in the middle. This CDR3 is 13 amino acids long. Germline loops: CDR1 SGHDN, CDR2 FVKESK. CDR3 nucleotides: TGTGCCAGCAGCCAAGCAATGGGTCAGCCCCAGCATTTT. Translated, it gives CASSQAMGQPQHF.

The V gene is TRBV7-8, the J gene TRBJ1-3; TRBD1 might be the D (6 bases). Germline V gene data show CDR1 as SGHVS and CDR2 as FQNEAQ. V lost 5 bases to trimming and J lost 4 bases, with 15 bases between them. The CDR3 consists of 15 residues. The CDR3, as DNA: TGTGCCAGCAGCCTATACAGGGTAGCCGGAAACACCATATATTTT. It encodes CASSLYRVAGNTIYF. The entire variable domain, with the rest obtained from reference TRBV7-8 and TRBJ1-3, is as follows: GAGVSQSPRYKVAKRGQDVALRCDPISGHVSLFWYQQALGQGPEFLTYFQNEAQLDKSGLPSDRFFAERPEGSVSTLKIQRTQQEDSAVYLCASSLYRVAGNTIYFGEGSWLTVV.

The chain employs TRBV12-3 or TRBV12-4 and TRBJ2-7; D is possibly TRBD2 (6 bases). V dropped 5 bases and J dropped 3 bases, with 8 bases sitting between them. The CDR3 runs 12 residues. CDR3 nucleotide sequence: TGTGCCAGCAGTCGGGAGTTCTACGAGCAGTACTTC. This translates into CASSREFYEQYF.

The chain links TRBV10-3 to TRBJ1-1; D is possibly TRBD1 (6 bases). Germline CDR1 ENHRY, CDR2 SYGVKD. The V end lost 3 bases, the J end lost 1 base, and 9 bases lay between the germline ends. The length of the CDR3 is 14 residues. CDR3 DNA sequence: TGTGCCATCAGTGACCCGACAGGGAACACTGAAGCTTTCTTT. Protein sequence: CAISDPTGNTEAFF.

V usage is TRBV7-2 and J usage is TRBJ2-1; 8 nucleotides align to TRBD2. Trimming cost V 5 bases and J 6 bases; bases outside gene matches: 12. Germline V gene lookup returns CDR1 SGHTA and CDR2 FQGNSA. The CDR3 totals 16 residues. CDR3 sequence reads: CASSPPGVAGFNEQFF. In nucleotides, the CDR3 is TGTGCCAGCAGCCCCCCGGGGGTAGCGGGATTCAATGAGCAGTTCTTC.